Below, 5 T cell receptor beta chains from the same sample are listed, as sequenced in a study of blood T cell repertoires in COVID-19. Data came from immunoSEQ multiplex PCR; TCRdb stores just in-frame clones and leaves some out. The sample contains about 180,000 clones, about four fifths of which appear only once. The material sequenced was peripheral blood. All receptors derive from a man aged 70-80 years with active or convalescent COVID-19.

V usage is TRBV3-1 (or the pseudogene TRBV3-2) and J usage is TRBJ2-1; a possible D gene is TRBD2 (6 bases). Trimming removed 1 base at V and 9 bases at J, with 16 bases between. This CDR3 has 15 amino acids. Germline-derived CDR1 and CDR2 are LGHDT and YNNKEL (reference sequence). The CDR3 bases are TGTGCCAGCAGCCAAGGTCTTCCGGGGGTGGGTGAGCAGTTCTTC. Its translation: CASSQGLPGVGEQFF.

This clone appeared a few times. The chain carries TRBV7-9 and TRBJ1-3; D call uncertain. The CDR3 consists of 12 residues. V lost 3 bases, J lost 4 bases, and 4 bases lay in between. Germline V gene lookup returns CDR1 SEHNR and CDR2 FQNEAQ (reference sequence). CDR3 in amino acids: CASSFGGNTIYF. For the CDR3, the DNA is TGTGCCAGCAGCTTCGGGGGAAACACCATATATTTT.

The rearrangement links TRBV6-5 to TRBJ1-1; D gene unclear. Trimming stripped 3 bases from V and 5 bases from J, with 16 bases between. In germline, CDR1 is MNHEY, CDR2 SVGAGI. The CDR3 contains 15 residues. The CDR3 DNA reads TGTGCCAGCAGTTATACGGGAGGGTCGGGTACTGAAGCTTTCTTT. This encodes CASSYTGGSGTEAFF.

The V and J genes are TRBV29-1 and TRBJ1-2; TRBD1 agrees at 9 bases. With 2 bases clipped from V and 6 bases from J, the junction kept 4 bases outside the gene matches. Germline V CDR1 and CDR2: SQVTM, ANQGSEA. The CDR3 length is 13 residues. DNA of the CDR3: TGCAGCGTTGAAAAGGACAGGGGAGATGGCTACACCTTC. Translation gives CSVEKDRGDGYTF.

The chain's CDR3 is CASSLYAWSSSPLHF. CDR3 DNA: TGTGCCAGCAGCCTTTACGCGTGGTCGAGTTCACCCCTCCACTTT. The chain links TRBV6-5 to TRBJ1-6; D gene unclear. From germline, CDR1 is MNHEY and CDR2 SVGAGI. Trimming pared 6 bases from V and 9 bases from J, leaving 18 bases between. This CDR3 has 15 amino acids.